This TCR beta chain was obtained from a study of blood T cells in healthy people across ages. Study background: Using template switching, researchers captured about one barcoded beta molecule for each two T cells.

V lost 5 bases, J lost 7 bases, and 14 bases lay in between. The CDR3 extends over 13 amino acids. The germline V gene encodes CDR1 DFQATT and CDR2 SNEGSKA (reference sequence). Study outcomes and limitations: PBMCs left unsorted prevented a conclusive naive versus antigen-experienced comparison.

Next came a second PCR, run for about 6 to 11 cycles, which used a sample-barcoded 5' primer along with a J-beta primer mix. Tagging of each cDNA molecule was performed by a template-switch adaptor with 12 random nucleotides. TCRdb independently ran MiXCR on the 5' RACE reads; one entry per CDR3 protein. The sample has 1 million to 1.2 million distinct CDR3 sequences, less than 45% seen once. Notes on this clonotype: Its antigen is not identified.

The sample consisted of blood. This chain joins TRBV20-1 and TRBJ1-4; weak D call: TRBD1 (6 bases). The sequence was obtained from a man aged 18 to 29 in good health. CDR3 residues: CSAYRAGGEKLFF. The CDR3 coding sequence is TGCAGTGCTTACAGGGCGGGAGGTGAAAAACTGTTTTTT.